This TCR beta chain comes out of a study of shared clonotypes between healthy human individuals. Study details: Per donor, CD8 memory used one plate, CD8 naive used two, CD4 memory used three and CD4 naive used three.

Data came from immunoSEQ multiplex PCR; TCRdb stores just in-frame clones and leaves some out. Of millions of clones in the sample, 85% to 95% were seen once. Study results and limitations: When naive CD4 clonotypes were compared across several donors, roughly 4.9% were shared. An expected dependence of interdonor clonotype sharing on sequencing depth was noted.

Points on this clone: Its target is unknown.

Naive-designated CD8 cells lacked CD45RO, were positively enriched for CCR7, and omitted terminally differentiated effector memory CD45RA+ cells. Study donors comprised healthy, HIV-negative adults devoid of recent acute infection or vaccination. CDR3 size: 17 residues. Trimming took 5 bases from V and 5 from J, leaving 24 bases between them. Germline-derived CDR1 and CDR2 are MNHEY and SMNVEV (reference sequence). The chain uses TRBV27 and TRBJ2-5; D might be TRBD2 (7 bases). Sequences were obtained from naive CD8+ T cells from PBMCs. The clonotype originates from a man between 18 and 29 years old in good health. Some clones in this sample may be carry-over from other donors' samples. The CDR3 bases are TGTGCCAGCAGTCCGGTGGGGGCGGGAGCCGTTGGGGAGACCCAGTACTTC. It encodes CASSPVGAGAVGETQYF.